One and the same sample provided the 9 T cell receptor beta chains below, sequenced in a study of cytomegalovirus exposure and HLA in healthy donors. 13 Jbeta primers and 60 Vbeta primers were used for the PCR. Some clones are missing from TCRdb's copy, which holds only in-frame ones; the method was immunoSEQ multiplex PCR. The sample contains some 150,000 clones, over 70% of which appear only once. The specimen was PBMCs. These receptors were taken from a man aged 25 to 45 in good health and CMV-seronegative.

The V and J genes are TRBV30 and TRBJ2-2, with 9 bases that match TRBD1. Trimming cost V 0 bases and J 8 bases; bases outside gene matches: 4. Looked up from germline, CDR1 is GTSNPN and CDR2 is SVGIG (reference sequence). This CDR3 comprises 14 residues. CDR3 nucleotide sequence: TGTGCCTGGAGTGTACTACAGGGGGCAGGGGAGCTGTTTTTT. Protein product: CAWSVLQGAGELFF.

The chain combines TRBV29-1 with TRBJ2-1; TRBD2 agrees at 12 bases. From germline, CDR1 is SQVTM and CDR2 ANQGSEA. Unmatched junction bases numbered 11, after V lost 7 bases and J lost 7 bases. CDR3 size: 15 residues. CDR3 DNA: TGCAGCGGGTGGGGTCCTAGCGGGAGGGCGAATGAGCAGTTCTTC. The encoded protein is CSGWGPSGRANEQFF.

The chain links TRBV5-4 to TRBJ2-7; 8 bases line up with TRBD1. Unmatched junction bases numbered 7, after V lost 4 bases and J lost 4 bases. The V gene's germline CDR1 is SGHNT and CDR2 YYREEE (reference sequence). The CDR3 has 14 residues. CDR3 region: CASSVTGGGYEQYF. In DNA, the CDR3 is TGTGCCAGCAGCGTCACAGGGGGTGGTTACGAGCAGTACTTC.

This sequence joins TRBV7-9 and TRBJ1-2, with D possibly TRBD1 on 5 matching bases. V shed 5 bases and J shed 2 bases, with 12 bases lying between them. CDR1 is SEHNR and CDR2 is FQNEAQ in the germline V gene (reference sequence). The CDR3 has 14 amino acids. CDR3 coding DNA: TGTGCCAGCAGCCCTCGCGGGGGGAACTATGGCTACACCTTC. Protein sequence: CASSPRGGNYGYTF.

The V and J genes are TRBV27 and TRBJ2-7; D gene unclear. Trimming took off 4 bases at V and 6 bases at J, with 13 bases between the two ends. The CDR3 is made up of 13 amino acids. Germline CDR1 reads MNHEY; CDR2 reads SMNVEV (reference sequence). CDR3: CASSSVSGGEQYF. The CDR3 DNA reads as TGTGCCAGCAGTTCGGTATCTGGCGGCGAGCAGTACTTC.

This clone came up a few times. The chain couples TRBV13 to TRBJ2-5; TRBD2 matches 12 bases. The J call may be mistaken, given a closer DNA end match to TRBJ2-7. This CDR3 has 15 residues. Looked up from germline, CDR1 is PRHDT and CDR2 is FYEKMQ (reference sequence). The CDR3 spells CASSPRLAGDYEQYF. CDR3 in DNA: TGTGCCAGCAGCCCTAGACTAGCGGGAGACTACGAGCAGTACTTC.

CDR3 sequence (DNA): TGTGCCAGCAGCTTAGAGGTCTACGGGGACACTGAAGCTTTCTTT. Its translation is CASSLEVYGDTEAFF. The rearrangement links TRBV7-2 to TRBJ1-1, with D unclear. Trimming left V 1 base short and J 3 bases short, with 12 bases between. The length of the CDR3 is 15 residues. In germline, CDR1 is SGHTA, CDR2 FQGNSA.

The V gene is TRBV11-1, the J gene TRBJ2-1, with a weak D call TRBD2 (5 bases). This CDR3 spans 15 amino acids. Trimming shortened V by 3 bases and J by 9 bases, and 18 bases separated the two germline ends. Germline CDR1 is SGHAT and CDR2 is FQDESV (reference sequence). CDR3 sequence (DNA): TGTGCCAGCAGCTTGAGTCTAGGTAGTCGGGGTGAGCAGTTCTTC. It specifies CASSLSLGSRGEQFF.

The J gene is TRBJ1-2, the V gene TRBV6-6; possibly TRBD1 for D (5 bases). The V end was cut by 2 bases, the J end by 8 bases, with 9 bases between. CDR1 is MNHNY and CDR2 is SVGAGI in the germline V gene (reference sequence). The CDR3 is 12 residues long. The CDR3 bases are TGTGCCAGCAGTTACGGGGCTCAGGGCTACACCTTC. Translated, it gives CASSYGAQGYTF.